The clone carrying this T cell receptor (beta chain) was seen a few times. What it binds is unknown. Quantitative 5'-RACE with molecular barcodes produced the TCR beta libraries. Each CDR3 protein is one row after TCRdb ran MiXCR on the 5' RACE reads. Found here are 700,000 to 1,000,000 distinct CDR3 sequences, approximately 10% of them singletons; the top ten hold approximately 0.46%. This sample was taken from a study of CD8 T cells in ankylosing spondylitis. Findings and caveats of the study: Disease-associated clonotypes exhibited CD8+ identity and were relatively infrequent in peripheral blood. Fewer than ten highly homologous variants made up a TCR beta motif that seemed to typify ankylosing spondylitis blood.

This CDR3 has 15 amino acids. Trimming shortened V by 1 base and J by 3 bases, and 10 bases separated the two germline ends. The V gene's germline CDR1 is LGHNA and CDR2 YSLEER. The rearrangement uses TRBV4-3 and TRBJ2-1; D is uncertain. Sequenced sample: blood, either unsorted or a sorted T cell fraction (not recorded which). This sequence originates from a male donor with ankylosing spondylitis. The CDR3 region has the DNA TGCGCCAGCAGCCAAGGCCAAAGCAACTACAATGAGCAGTTCTTC. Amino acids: CASSQGQSNYNEQFF.